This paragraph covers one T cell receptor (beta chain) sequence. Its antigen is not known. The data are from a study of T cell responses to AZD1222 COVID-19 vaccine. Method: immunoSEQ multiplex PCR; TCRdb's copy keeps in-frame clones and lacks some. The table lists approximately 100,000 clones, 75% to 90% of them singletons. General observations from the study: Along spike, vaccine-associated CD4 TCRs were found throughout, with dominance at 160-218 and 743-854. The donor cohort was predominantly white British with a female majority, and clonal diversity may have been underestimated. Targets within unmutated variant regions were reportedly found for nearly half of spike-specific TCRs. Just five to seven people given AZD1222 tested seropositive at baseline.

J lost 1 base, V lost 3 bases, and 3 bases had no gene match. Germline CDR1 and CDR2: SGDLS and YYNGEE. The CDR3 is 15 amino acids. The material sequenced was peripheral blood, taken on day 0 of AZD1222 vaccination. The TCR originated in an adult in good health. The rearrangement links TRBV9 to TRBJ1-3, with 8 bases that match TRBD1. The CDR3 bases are TGTGCCAGCAGCGAGGACAGGGATTCTGGAAACACCATATATTTT. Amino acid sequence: CASSEDRDSGNTIYF. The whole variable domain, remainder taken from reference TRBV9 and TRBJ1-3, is DSGVTQTPKHLITATGQRVTLRCSPRSGDLSVYWYQQSLDQGLQFLIQYYNGEERAKGNILERFSAQQFPDLHSELNLSSLELGDSALYFCASSEDRDSGNTIYFGEGSWLTVV.